These 2 T cell receptor beta chains came from one sample sequenced in a study of T-cell reconstitution after alpha-beta-depleted transplantation in children. This sample's TCRbeta library carried unique molecular identifier barcodes. From the PCR reads, TCRdb called clonotypes with MiXCR, one entry per CDR3 protein. In the table there are about 1,000,000 distinct CDR3 sequences, about 29% of which are singletons. Sample: PBMCs, mostly from graft donor cells, taken 360 days after TCRalphabeta/CD19-depleted stem cell transplant. These receptors were obtained from a boy in the first two years of life who had a stem cell transplant for SCID, so the T cells may come from the graft donor.

The V gene is TRBV20-1, the J gene TRBJ2-7; 7 bases line up with TRBD1. There are 16 residues in the CDR3. Germline-derived CDR1 and CDR2 are DFQATT and SNEGSKA (reference sequence). The V and J ends lost 4 bases and 2 bases, in that order; junction bases with no gene match: 14. CDR3 sequence: CSATAPRWDSTYEQYF. Here the CDR3 DNA reads TGCAGTGCTACGGCCCCTCGGTGGGACAGTACCTACGAGCAGTACTTC.

This clonotype showed up just a few times. The genes are TRBV20-1 and TRBJ2-1; the D gene is possibly TRBD1 (6 bases). The CDR3 loop spans 15 amino acids. V was pared by 6 bases and J by 3 bases, with 18 bases between. CDR1 is DFQATT and CDR2 is SNEGSKA in the germline V gene (reference sequence). CDR3 sequence (DNA): TGCAGTGCCCCCTCCCCAGGGGAACTCTACAATGAGCAGTTCTTC. Protein product: CSAPSPGELYNEQFF.